These 20 T cell receptor beta chains share one sample of origin, sequenced in a study of T cells after yellow fever vaccination. TCRdb re-called the 5' RACE reads with MiXCR, one entry per CDR3 protein. The sample consists of about 320,000 distinct CDR3 sequences, around 10% of them appearing once. The input for sequencing was CD4+ T cells sorted from PBMCs, taken 45 days after the yellow fever booster vaccination. Receptor source: a man younger than 35 who received the YFV17D yellow fever vaccine.

In its sample, this clonotype was seen many times. The chain is built from TRBV25-1 and TRBJ2-5, with TRBD1 matching over 10 bases. The CDR3 contains 16 residues. J was trimmed by 4 bases and V by 3 bases; bases with no gene match: 8. CDR1 MGHDK and CDR2 SYGVNS come from the germline V gene. The CDR3 is CASSDRDRGSRETQYF. For the CDR3, the DNA is TGTGCCAGCAGTGACCGGGACAGGGGTAGTCGAGAGACCCAGTACTTC.

This clonotype showed up just a few times. The chain recombines TRBV6-4 with TRBJ2-2, with D unclear. V was clipped by 8 bases and J by 1 base, with 8 bases between them. CDR3 size: 13 residues. Germline V CDR1 and CDR2: MRHNA, SNTAGT. The CDR3 DNA follows: TGTGCCAGCCGGGCTGTGAACACCGGGGAGCTGTTTTTT. Protein product: CASRAVNTGELFF.

This clonotype was seen more than once but under ten times. The rearrangement joins TRBV4-3 to TRBJ1-5; D not resolved. The CDR3 covers 15 residues. Trimming pared 4 bases from V and 7 bases from J, leaving 17 bases between. The germline V gene has CDR1 LGHNA and CDR2 YSLEER. The CDR3 is CASSPTLPGGQPQHF. The CDR3 nucleotides read TGCGCCAGCAGCCCAACACTCCCCGGAGGGCAGCCCCAGCATTTT.

This clonotype occurred many times. This rearrangement joins TRBV10-3 to TRBJ2-5, with 7 nucleotides matching TRBD1. CDR1 and CDR2 (germline): ENHRY, SYGVKD. V lost 5 bases to trimming and J lost 3 bases; unmatched junction nucleotides: 6. This CDR3 contains 14 residues. The CDR3 nucleotides read TGTGCCATCAGTCAACAGGGGTCAGAAGAGACCCAGTACTTC. This codes for CAISQQGSEETQYF.

This clonotype was counted between two and nine times. V gene TRBV6-5 combines with J gene TRBJ1-1; 7 nucleotides align to TRBD1. The CDR3 is made up of 15 amino acids. Looked up from germline, CDR1 is MNHEY and CDR2 is SVGAGI. With V trimmed by 6 bases and J by 5 bases, 12 bases remained unmatched. The CDR3 DNA is TGTGCCAGCAGGCCGGGGGGGACAGTTATGACTGAAGCTTTCTTT. Translating it yields CASRPGGTVMTEAFF.

The V call is TRBV9, the J call TRBJ1-1; D is unclear. Trimming pared 2 bases from V and 4 bases from J, leaving 9 bases between. Germline assignment: CDR1 SGDLS and CDR2 YYNGEE. This CDR3 has 13 residues. The CDR3 spells CASSVLVGTEAFF. In DNA form, the CDR3 reads TGTGCCAGCAGCGTCTTGGTTGGCACTGAAGCTTTCTTT.

This clonotype was counted only a few times. The chain combines TRBV7-3 with TRBJ2-7, with 11 nucleotides matching TRBD2. Trimming cost V 5 bases and J 0 bases; bases outside gene matches: 6. This CDR3 is 16 amino acids long. From germline, CDR1 is SGHTA and CDR2 FQGTGA. The CDR3 sequence is CASSPAGTSGSYEQYF. CDR3 nucleotides: TGTGCCAGCAGCCCGGCCGGGACTAGCGGCTCCTACGAGCAGTACTTC.

This clonotype was counted ten times or more. The rearrangement joins TRBV7-9 to TRBJ2-3; a possible D gene is TRBD1 (6 bases). Germline CDR1 and CDR2: SEHNR and FQNEAQ (reference sequence). CDR3 length: 15 residues. V was trimmed by 5 bases and J by 4 bases, leaving 16 bases between them. CDR3 loop: CASSQHNRAADTQYF. The DNA of the CDR3 is TGTGCCAGCAGCCAACACAACAGGGCCGCAGATACGCAGTATTTT.

In its sample, this clonotype was seen many times. This chain links TRBV29-1 with TRBJ1-2; perhaps TRBD1 as D (5 bases). The CDR3 covers 13 residues. CDR1 SQVTM and CDR2 ANQGSEA come from the germline V gene. V was trimmed by 3 bases and J by 4 bases, leaving 12 bases between them. CDR3 residues: CSVDGAGSYGYTF. CDR3 bases: TGCAGCGTTGACGGGGCAGGGAGCTATGGCTACACCTTC.

This clonotype has only a few counts. The chain carries TRBV9 and TRBJ2-5, with TRBD2 matching over 11 bases. This CDR3 is built from 16 residues. Trimming cost V 2 bases and J 5 bases; bases outside gene matches: 8. Germline CDR1 reads SGDLS; CDR2 reads YYNGEE. For the CDR3, the DNA is TGTGCCAGCAGCGTCCATAGCGGGGGGGTGTCGGAGACCCAGTACTTC. It is translated as CASSVHSGGVSETQYF.

The chain employs TRBV20-1 and TRBJ2-3; no clear D. V was cut by 5 bases and J by 1 base, with 16 bases left in between. Per the germline V gene, CDR1 is DFQATT and CDR2 is SNEGSKA (reference sequence). The CDR3 spans 15 residues. The CDR3 spells CSARNGGDGTDTQYF. In nucleotides, the CDR3 is TGCAGTGCTCGGAACGGTGGGGATGGCACAGATACGCAGTATTTT.

The chain employs TRBV4-1 and TRBJ1-1; D gene unclear. Trimming pared 6 bases from V and 1 base from J, leaving 24 bases between. The CDR3 consists of 18 residues. Germline assignment: CDR1 MGHRA and CDR2 YSYEKL. The CDR3 sequence is CASRGGSLRAIGNTEAFF. CDR3 in DNA: TGCGCCAGCAGGGGAGGAAGCCTCCGAGCAATAGGGAACACTGAAGCTTTCTTT.

The genes are TRBV4-2 and TRBJ2-5; TRBD1 is a possible D gene (6 bases). Germline-derived CDR1 and CDR2 are LGHNA and YNFKEQ. This CDR3 spans 17 amino acids. V was shortened by 2 bases and J by 1 base, with 17 bases between the two germline ends. The CDR3 loop reads CASSQSQGGYFQETQYF. The CDR3 DNA reads TGTGCCAGCAGCCAAAGTCAAGGGGGATACTTCCAAGAGACCCAGTACTTC.

This clonotype came up a few times. The rearrangement joins TRBV6-6 to TRBJ2-3; 8 bases align to TRBD1. V dropped 6 bases and J dropped 2; count of bases not matched to a gene: 7. Germline CDR1 MNHNY, CDR2 SVGAGI (reference sequence). CDR3 length equals 15 residues. The CDR3 region is CASRETGVPTDTQYF. Here the CDR3 DNA reads TGTGCCAGCAGAGAGACAGGGGTACCCACAGATACGCAGTATTTT.

There are a few counts of this clonotype. Here the CDR3 DNA reads TGTGCCAGCAGACGAGGACAGTTCGGCACTAATTCACCCCTCCACTTT. Translation: CASRRGQFGTNSPLHF. The rearrangement uses TRBV6-5 and TRBJ1-6; weak D call: TRBD1 (6 bases). CDR3 length: 16 residues. Germline lookup yields CDR1 MNHEY and CDR2 SVGAGI. V shed 6 bases and J shed 6 bases, with 18 bases lying between them.

This clonotype was seen only a few times. This rearrangement joins TRBV4-2 to TRBJ2-3, with TRBD2 matching over 15 bases. Losses at the gene ends were 2 bases for V and 2 bases for J; bases not matched to a gene: 5. The germline gives CDR1 LGHNA, CDR2 YNFKEQ. CDR3 length: 18 residues. CDR3 DNA: TGTGCCAGCAGCCAACCGGGACTAGCGGGGGGCCTCACAGATACGCAGTATTTT. Protein: CASSQPGLAGGLTDTQYF.

This clonotype was seen only a few times. The chain is built from TRBV3-1 and TRBJ2-5; D unclear. Germline V gene lookup returns CDR1 LGHDT and CDR2 YNNKEL (reference sequence). The V and J ends lost 1 base and 7 bases respectively, with 7 bases between them. This CDR3 is 12 amino acids long. This CDR3 reads CASSQVSGTQYF. The DNA of the CDR3 is TGTGCCAGCAGCCAAGTATCGGGGACCCAGTACTTC.

This clonotype was recorded a few times. The V gene is TRBV5-4, the J gene TRBJ2-5; 16 bases line up with TRBD2. Germline trimming cut 4 bases from V and 6 bases from J; bases unmatched to any gene: 9. This CDR3 spans 17 amino acids. Germline CDR1 reads SGHNT; CDR2 reads YYREEE (reference sequence). CDR3 in DNA: TGTGCCAGCAGCGAGGGACTAGCGGGGGGGCCGGGTCAGACCCAGTACTTC. This translates into CASSEGLAGGPGQTQYF.

This clonotype was counted between two and nine times. The V and J genes are TRBV20-1 and TRBJ1-2, with D possibly matching TRBD1 (6 bases). The germline V gene encodes CDR1 DFQATT and CDR2 SNEGSKA (reference sequence). CDR3 length equals 12 residues. V lost 3 bases and J 8 bases, leaving 13 bases between the germline ends. The CDR3 region is CSARQGNWGYTF. The CDR3 DNA sequence: TGCAGTGCTAGGCAGGGGAACTGGGGCTACACCTTC.

The chain links TRBV21-1 to TRBJ1-6; the table's D call of TRBD1 was not tested on the DNA. TRBV21-1 is deemed a pseudogene. The CDR3 covers 13 residues. CDR3 nucleotides: TGTGCCAGCAGCAAAGAAGGTGCAGGGCCCCTCCACTTT. Its protein is CASSKEGAGPLHF.